The clone carrying this T cell receptor beta chain was counted many times. Its antigen remains unidentified. There are 12 residues in the CDR3. V lost 7 bases and J 2 bases, leaving 8 bases between the germline ends. CDR1 is ENHRY and CDR2 is SYGVKD in the germline V gene. Alongside a J-beta primer mix, a sample-barcoded 5' primer served in a second PCR lasting 7 to 11 cycles. TCRdb ran MiXCR on the 5' RACE reads and lists one entry per CDR3 protein. The sample lists 750,000 to 950,000 distinct CDR3 sequences, 53% occurring once. This specimen comes from a study of blood T cells in healthy people across ages. Broader study findings: Researchers deemed the diversity estimates from one million T cells underestimates.

This sequence originates from a man at least 80 years old in good health. Sequences were obtained from blood. The chain is built from TRBV10-3 and TRBJ2-5, with no clear D. The CDR3 sequence: CAIKGEQETQYF. As DNA, the CDR3 is TGTGCCATCAAGGGCGAGCAAGAGACCCAGTACTTC.